Listed below are T cell receptor beta chains from one sample, sequenced in a study of CD8 T cells in Susac syndrome. TCRdb re-called the immunoSEQ multiplex PCR reads with MiXCR, one entry per CDR3 protein. The sample consists of over 150,000 distinct CDR3 sequences, roughly 94% of them appearing once. What was sequenced was CD4+ T cells from PBMCs. The receptors stem from a human donor with Susac syndrome. Both conserved end residues are part of each CDR3. Fields, in order: clone size, D gene, V gene, J gene, CDR3 protein, CDR3 DNA. D genes are given only for firm matches. Clone size is not always given. Where it is, it says once, few, many or a class for expanded clones.

>NA|NA|TRBV6-1|TRBJ1-1
CASKALSATEAFF
TGTGCCAGCAAGGCCTTATCGGCGACTGAAGCTTTCTTT
>NA|TRBD1|TRBV29-1|TRBJ2-1
CSVRDRNSYNEQFF
TGCAGCGTGAGGGACAGAAACTCCTACAATGAGCAGTTCTTC
>NA|NA|TRBV4-3|TRBJ1-5
CASSREGSEQPQHF
TGCGCCAGCAGCCGGGAGGGGTCGGAACAGCCCCAGCATTTT
>NA|TRBD1|TRBV12-3/TRBV12-4|TRBJ2-4
CASSRTLIDKDRDWDIQYF
TGTGCCAGCAGTCGAACTCTCATCGACAAAGACAGGGATTGGGACATTCAGTACTTC
>NA|NA|TRBV11-2|TRBJ1-1
CASSSSTRTEAFF
TGTGCCAGCAGCTCAAGTACCCGGACTGAAGCTTTCTTT
>NA|TRBD2|TRBV20-1|TRBJ2-1
CSARGGLAGDWQFF
TGCAGTGCTAGGGGGGGACTAGCGGGAGACTGGCAGTTCTTC
>once|TRBD1|TRBV9|TRBJ1-2
CASSVSAGGNYGYTF
TGTGCCAGCAGCGTCTCAGCAGGGGGAAACTATGGCTACACCTTC
>NA|TRBD1|TRBV7-9|TRBJ1-2
CASSSRQGGLLNYGYTF
TGTGCCAGCAGCTCCCGACAGGGAGGGCTCCTGAACTATGGCTACACCTTC
>NA|NA|TRBV20-1|TRBJ2-1
CSAHLASSSYNEQFF
TGCAGTGCGCATCTAGCGTCCAGCTCCTACAATGAGCAGTTCTTC
>NA|NA|TRBV3-1|TRBJ1-1
CASSRSPQGNTEAFF
TGTGCCAGCAGCCGCTCCCCACAGGGGAACACTGAAGCTTTCTTT
>NA|NA|TRBV18|TRBJ1-1
CASSPRGAEAFF
TGTGCCAGCTCACCGCGTGGAGCGGAAGCTTTCTTT
>NA|TRBD2|TRBV12-3/TRBV12-4|TRBJ2-1
CASSFMGLGDEQFF
TGTGCCAGCAGTTTCATGGGACTAGGGGATGAGCAGTTCTTC
>NA|NA|TRBV19|TRBJ2-4
CASTDQKNIQYF
TGTGCCAGTACGGACCAGAAAAACATTCAGTACTTC
>NA|NA|TRBV25-1|TRBJ1-3
CASSVAGSRNTIYF
TGTGCCAGCAGTGTGGCAGGGTCAAGAAACACCATATATTTT
>NA|NA|TRBV5-1|TRBJ2-5
CASSKGDRLGETQYF
TGCGCCAGCAGCAAGGGAGACAGGCTGGGAGAGACCCAGTACTTC
>NA|TRBD2|TRBV11-2|TRBJ2-3
CASSLGLWLAGSASTDTQYF
TGTGCCAGCAGCTTAGGTCTTTGGCTAGCGGGTTCCGCTAGCACAGATACGCAGTATTTT
>NA|NA|TRBV30|TRBJ2-1
CAWSRGDTEQFF
TGTGCCTGGAGTCGAGGGGATACTGAGCAGTTCTTC
>NA|TRBD2|TRBV30|TRBJ2-3
CAWSGGRTSGRAGADTQYF
TGTGCCTGGAGTGGGGGACGAACTAGCGGGAGGGCCGGGGCAGATACGCAGTATTTT
>NA|NA|TRBV28|TRBJ2-7
CASSLRTAPYEQYF
TGTGCCAGCAGTTTGAGGACAGCGCCCTACGAGCAGTACTTC
>NA|TRBD1|TRBV14|TRBJ2-6
CASSQIFGTGTSSGANVLTF
TGTGCCAGCAGCCAGATATTTGGGACAGGAACTAGCTCTGGGGCCAACGTCCTGACTTTC